The rows below give T cell receptor beta chains drawn from one sample of a study of T cells in Graves' hyperthyroidism and ophthalmopathy. MiXCR, run by TCRdb on the multiplex PCR reads, gives a single entry per CDR3 protein. The sample shows hundreds of thousands of distinct CDR3 sequences, around 15% of them seen only once. The sample taken for sequencing was blood. The source of these receptors is a woman in her 30s with Graves' hyperthyroidism. The CDR3 runs from the conserved cysteine through the conserved F or W.

12 TRBJ2-3 TRBV7-6 CASSATTDTQYF
13 TRBJ2-7 TRBV29-1 CSAVTSDSHEQYF
16 TRBJ1-6 TRBV6-1 CASSKDGARGNSPLHF
12 TRBJ2-5 TRBV11-2 CASSLGLAGTNF
14 TRBJ2-7 TRBV28 CASIEGRAPYEQYF
17 TRBJ2-4 TRBV7-9 CASSLAELGRAKNIQYF
15 TRBJ2-3 TRBV7-3 CASSSGTSGGDTQYF
14 TRBJ1-1 TRBV19 CASKPGGMDTEAFF
20 TRBJ2-1 TRBV12-5 CASGSTALGASGYLYNEQFF
16 TRBJ2-5 TRBV28 CASSFTSGRALETQYF
14 TRBJ1-5 TRBV12-3/TRBV12-4 CASTRQGLGQPQHF
15 TRBJ2-3 TRBV29-1 CSVAQRGPRTDTQYF
12 TRBJ2-7 TRBV29-1 CSVGREGYEQYF
15 TRBJ2-5 TRBV2 CASSINGGARETQYF